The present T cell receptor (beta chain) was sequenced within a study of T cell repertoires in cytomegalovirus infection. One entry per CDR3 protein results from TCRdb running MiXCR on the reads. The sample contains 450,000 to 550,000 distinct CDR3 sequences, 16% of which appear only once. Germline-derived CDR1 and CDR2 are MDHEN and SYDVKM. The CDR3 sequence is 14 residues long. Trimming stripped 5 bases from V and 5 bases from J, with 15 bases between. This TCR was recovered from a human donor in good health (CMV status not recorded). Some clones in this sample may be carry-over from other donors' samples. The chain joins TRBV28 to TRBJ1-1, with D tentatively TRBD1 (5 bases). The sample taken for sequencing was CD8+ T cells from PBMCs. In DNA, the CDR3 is TGTGCCAGCAGTCCGACTGCCGGGGGAACTGAAGCTTTCTTT. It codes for CASSPTAGGTEAFF.